This T cell receptor (beta chain) was profiled in a study of OX40 agonist ivuxolimab in advanced cancers. Sequencing used immunoSEQ multiplex PCR; TCRdb keeps in-frame clones, though not all of them. Among under 100,000 clones listed, roughly nine tenths were seen once. The CDR3 consists of 13 residues. V was pared by 7 bases and J by 5 bases, with 9 bases between. Germline values: CDR1 SNHLY, CDR2 FYNNEI. Specimen: CD4+ or CD8+ T cells sorted from blood, collected in a trial of the OX40 agonist ivuxolimab. The TCR originated in an adult with an advanced solid tumor such as melanoma, head and neck, liver or kidney cancer. This chain joins TRBV2 and TRBJ1-6, with a weak D call TRBD1 (5 bases). The CDR3: CASIDSNNSPLHF. In nucleotides, the CDR3 is TGTGCCAGCATAGACAGTAATAATTCACCCCTCCACTTT.